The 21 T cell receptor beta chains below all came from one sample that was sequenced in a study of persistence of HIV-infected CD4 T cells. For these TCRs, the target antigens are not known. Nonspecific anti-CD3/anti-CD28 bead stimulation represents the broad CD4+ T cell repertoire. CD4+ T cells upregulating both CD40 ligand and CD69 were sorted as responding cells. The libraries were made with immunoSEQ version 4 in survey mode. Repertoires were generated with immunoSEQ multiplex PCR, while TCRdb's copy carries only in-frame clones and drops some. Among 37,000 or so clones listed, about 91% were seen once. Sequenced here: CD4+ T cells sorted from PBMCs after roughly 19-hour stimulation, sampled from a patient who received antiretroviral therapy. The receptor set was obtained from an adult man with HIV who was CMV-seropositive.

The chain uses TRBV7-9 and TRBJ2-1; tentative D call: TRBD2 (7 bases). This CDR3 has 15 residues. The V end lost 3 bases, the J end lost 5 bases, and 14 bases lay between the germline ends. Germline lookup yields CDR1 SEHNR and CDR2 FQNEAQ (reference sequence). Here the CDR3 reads CASSFAGGRNNEQFF. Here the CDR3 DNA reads TGTGCCAGCAGCTTTGCCGGGGGGCGAAACAATGAGCAGTTCTTC.

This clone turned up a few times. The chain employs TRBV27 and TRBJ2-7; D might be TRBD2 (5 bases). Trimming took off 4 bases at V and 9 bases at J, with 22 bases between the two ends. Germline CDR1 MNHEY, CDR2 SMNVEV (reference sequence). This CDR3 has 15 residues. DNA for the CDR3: TGTGCCAGCAGTTCTTCCGGAGGCGGGTTTCTATTGCAGTACTTC. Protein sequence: CASSSSGGGFLLQYF.

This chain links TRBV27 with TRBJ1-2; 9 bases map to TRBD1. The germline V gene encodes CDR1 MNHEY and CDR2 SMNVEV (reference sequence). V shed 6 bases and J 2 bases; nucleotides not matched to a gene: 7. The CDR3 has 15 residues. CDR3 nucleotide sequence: TGTGCCAGCAGCACGACAGGGGGATCAAACTATGGCTACACCTTC. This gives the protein CASSTTGGSNYGYTF.

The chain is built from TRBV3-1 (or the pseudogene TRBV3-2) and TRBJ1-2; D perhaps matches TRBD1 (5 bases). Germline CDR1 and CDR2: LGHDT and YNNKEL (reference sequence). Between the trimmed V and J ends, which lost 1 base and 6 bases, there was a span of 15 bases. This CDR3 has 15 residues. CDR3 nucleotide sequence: TGTGCCAGCAGCCAAGGTTGGCAGGGAACCGATGGCTACACCTTC. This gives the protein CASSQGWQGTDGYTF.

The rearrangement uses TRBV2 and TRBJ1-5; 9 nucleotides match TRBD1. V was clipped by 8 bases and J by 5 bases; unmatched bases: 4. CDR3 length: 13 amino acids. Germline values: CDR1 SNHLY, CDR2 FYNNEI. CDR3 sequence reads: CASLRTGDQPQHF. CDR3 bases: TGTGCCAGCCTCAGGACAGGGGATCAGCCCCAGCATTTT.

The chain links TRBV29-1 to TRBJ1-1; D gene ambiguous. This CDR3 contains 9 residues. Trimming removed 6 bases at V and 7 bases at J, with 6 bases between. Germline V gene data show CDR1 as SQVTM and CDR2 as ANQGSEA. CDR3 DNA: TGCAGCGTAGGGCTTGAAGCTTTCTTT. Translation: CSVGLEAFF.

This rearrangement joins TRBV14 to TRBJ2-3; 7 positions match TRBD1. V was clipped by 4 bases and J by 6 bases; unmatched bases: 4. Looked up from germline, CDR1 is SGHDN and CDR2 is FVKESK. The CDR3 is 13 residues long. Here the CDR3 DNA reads TGTGCCAGCAGCCTACAGGGGTGGGATACGCAGTATTTT. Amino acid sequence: CASSLQGWDTQYF.

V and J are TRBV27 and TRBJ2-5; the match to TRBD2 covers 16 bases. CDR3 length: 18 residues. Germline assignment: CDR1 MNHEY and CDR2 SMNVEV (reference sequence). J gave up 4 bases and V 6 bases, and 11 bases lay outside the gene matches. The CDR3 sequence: CASSPGLAGGLYGETQYF. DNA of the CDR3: TGTGCCAGCAGCCCGGGACTAGCGGGGGGGCTGTATGGAGAGACCCAGTACTTC.

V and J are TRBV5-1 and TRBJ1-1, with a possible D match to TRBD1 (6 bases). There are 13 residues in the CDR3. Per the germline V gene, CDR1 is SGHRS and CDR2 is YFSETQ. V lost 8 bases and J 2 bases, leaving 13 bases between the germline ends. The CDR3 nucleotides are TGCGCCAGTCGACAGGAGATAAACACTGAAGCTTTCTTT. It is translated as CASRQEINTEAFF.

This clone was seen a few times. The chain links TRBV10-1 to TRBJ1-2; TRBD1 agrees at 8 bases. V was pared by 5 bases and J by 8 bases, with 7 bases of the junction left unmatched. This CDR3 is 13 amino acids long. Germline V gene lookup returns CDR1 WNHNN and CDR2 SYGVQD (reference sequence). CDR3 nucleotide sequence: TGCGCCAGCAGTCAGAAGTGGACAGGGGGCTACACCTTC. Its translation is CASSQKWTGGYTF.

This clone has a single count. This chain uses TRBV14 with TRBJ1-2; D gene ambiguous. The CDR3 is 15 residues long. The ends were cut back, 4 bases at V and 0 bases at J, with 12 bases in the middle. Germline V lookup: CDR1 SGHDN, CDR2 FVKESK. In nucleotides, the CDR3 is TGTGCCAGCAGCCTCCGGGCCAGCACTAACTATGGCTACACCTTC. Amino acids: CASSLRASTNYGYTF.

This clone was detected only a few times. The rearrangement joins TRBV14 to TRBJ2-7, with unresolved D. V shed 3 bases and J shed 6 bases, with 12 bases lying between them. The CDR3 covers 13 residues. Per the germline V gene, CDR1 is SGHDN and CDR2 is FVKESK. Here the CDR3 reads CASSQSLGREQYF. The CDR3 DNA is TGTGCCAGCAGCCAGAGTCTAGGGCGCGAGCAGTACTTC.

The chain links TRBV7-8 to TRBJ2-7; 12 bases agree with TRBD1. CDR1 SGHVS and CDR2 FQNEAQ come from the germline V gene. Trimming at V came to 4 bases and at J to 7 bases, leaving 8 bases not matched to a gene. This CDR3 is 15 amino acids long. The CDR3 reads CASSSSGQGADEQYF. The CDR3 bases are TGTGCCAGCAGCTCGTCGGGACAGGGGGCGGATGAGCAGTACTTC.

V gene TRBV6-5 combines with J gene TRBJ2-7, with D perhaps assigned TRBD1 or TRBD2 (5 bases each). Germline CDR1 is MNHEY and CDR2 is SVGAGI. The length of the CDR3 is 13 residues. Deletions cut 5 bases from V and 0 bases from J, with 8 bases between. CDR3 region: CASSRDGSYEQYF. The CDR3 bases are TGTGCCAGCAGTCGGGACGGCTCCTACGAGCAGTACTTC.

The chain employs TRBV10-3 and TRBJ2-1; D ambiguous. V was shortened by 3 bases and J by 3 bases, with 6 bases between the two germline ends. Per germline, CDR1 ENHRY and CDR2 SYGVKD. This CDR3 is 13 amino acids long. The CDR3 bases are TGTGCCATCAGTGAAGTAGGCTACAATGAGCAGTTCTTC. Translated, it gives CAISEVGYNEQFF.

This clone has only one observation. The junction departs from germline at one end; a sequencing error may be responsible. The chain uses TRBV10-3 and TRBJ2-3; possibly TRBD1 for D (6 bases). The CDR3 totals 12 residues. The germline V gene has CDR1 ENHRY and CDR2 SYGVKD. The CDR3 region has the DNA TGCGTCACGGGTGGGGGCGTAGATACGCAGTATTTT. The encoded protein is CVTGGGVDTQYF.

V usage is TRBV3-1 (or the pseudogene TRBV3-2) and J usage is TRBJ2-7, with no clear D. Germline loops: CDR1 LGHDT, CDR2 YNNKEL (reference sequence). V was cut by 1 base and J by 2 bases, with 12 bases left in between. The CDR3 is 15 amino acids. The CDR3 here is CASSQVLDAAYEQYF. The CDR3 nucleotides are TGTGCCAGCAGCCAAGTTCTGGACGCCGCCTACGAGCAGTACTTC.

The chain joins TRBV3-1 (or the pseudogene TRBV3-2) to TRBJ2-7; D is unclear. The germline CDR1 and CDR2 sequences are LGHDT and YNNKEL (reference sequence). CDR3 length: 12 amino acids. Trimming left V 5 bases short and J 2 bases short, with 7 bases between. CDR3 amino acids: CASSAETYEQYF. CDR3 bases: TGTGCCAGCAGCGCCGAGACCTACGAGCAGTACTTC.

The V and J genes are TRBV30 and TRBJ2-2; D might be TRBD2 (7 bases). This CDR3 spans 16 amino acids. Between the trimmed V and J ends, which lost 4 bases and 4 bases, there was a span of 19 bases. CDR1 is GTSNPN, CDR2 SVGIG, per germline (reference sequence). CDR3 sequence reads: CAWTLQGGVSTGELFF. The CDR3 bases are TGTGCCTGGACCCTACAAGGGGGGGTGAGCACCGGGGAGCTGTTTTTT.

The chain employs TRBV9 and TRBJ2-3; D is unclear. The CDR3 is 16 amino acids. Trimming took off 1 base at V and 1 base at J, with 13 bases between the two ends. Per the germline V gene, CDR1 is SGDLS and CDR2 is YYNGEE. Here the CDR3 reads CASSVKSRTGTDTQYF. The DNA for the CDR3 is TGTGCCAGCAGCGTAAAATCTCGGACGGGCACAGATACGCAGTATTTT. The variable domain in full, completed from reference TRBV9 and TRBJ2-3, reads DSGVTQTPKHLITATGQRVTLRCSPRSGDLSVYWYQQSLDQGLQFLIQYYNGEERAKGNILERFSAQQFPDLHSELNLSSLELGDSALYFCASSVKSRTGTDTQYFGPGTRLTVL.

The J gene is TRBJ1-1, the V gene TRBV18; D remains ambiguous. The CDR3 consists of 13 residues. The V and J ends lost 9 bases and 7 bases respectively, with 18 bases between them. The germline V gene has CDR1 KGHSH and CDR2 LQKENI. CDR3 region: CASHSLAGGEAFF. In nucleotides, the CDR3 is TGTGCCAGTCACTCCCTGGCCGGTGGTGAAGCTTTCTTT.